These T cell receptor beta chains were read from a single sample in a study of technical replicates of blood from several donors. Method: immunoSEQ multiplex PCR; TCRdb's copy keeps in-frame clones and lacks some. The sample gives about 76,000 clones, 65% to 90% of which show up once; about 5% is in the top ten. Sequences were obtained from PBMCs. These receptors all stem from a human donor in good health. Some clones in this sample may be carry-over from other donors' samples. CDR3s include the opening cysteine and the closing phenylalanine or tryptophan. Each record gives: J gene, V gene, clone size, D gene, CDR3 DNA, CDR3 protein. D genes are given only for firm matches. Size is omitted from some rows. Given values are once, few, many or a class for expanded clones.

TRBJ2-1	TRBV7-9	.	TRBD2	TGTGCCAGCAGCTTGGCGGGGGGGCCCTACAATGAGCAGTTCTTC	CASSLAGGPYNEQFF
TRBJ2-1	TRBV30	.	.	TGTGCCTGGGCTGAGAGGAATGAGCAGTTCTTC	CAWAERNEQFF
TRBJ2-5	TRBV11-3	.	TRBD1	TGTGCCAGCAGCTTAGATCCGCCAGGGGGCTTGCAAGAGACCCAGTACTTC	CASSLDPPGGLQETQYF
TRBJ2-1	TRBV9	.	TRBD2	TGTGCCAGCAGCGTGGGGACTAGCGGGGCCAGCTCCTACAATGAGCAGTTCTTC	CASSVGTSGASSYNEQFF
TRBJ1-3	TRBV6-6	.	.	TGTGCCAGCAGCATCACAGGAAACACCATATATTTT	CASSITGNTIYF
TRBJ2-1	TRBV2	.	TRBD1	TGTGCCCGGGGACAGGGCAATGAGCAGTTCTTC	CARGQGNEQFF
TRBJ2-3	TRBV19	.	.	TGTGCCAGTAGTATAAAACGTCCCCCTATCGAAGATACGCAGTATTTT	CASSIKRPPIEDTQYF
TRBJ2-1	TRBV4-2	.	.	TGTGCCAGCAGCCTGGACACGAGCTCCTACAATGAGCAGTTCTTC	CASSLDTSSYNEQFF
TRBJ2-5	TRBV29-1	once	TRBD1	TGCAGCGCTGGGCCGACAGGGGTCACGTCAGAGACCCAGTACTTC	CSAGPTGVTSETQYF
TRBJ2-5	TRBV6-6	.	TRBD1	TGTGCCAGCAGTTACGGGCAGGGGGCTGTGGGGACCCAGTACTTC	CASSYGQGAVGTQYF
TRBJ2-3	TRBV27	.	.	TGTGCCAGCAGCCCTATATACACAGATACGCAGTATTTT	CASSPIYTDTQYF
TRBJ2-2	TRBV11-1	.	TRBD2	TGTGCCAGCAGCCGGACTAGCGGGGCCGGGGAGCTGTTTTTT	CASSRTSGAGELFF
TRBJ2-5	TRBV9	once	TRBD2	TGTGCCAGCAGCGCCGGACTAGCCGATCAGACCCAGTACTTC	CASSAGLADQTQYF
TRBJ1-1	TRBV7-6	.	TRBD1	TGTGCCAGCAGCAAGACAGGGGAGAACACTGAAGCTTTCTTT	CASSKTGENTEAFF
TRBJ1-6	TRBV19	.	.	TGTGCCAGTAGTACCACAGGGAGAAATAATTCACCCCTCCACTTT	CASSTTGRNNSPLHF
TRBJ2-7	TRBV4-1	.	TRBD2	TGCGCCAGCAGCCAAGGTAGCGGGAGTTCGGGTCGGTACTACGAGCAGTACTTC	CASSQGSGSSGRYYEQYF
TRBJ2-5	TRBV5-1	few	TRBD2	TGCGCCAGCAGCGAGGGACTAGCGGGAGGAGAGACCCAGTACTTC	CASSEGLAGGETQYF
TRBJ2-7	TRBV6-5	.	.	TGTGCCAGCAGTTACTCGCGGGGGCCCTACGAGCAGTACTTC	CASSYSRGPYEQYF
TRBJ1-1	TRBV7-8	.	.	TGTGCCAGCAGCCAGTTAGTTGCGGTGGAGGACACTGAAGCTTTCTTT	CASSQLVAVEDTEAFF
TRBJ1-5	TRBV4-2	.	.	TGTGCCAGCAGCCCAGATCAACAGGGTCCTGGGCAGCCCCAGCATTTT	CASSPDQQGPGQPQHF
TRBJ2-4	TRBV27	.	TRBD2	TGTGCCAGCAGTTTAGGATTGGGGACTATAGCCAAAAACATTCAGTACTTC	CASSLGLGTIAKNIQYF
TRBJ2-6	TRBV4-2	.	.	TGTGCCAGCAGCAGTAGCTCTGGGGCCAACGTCCTGACTTTC	CASSSSSGANVLTF
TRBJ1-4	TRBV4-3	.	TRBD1	TGCGCCAGCAGCCAAGATTACGACAGGGGGGAAGAAAAACTGTTTTTT	CASSQDYDRGEEKLFF
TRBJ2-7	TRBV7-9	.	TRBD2	TGTGCCAGCAGCGACGCTAGCGGGAGGTCCTACGAGCAGTACTTC	CASSDASGRSYEQYF
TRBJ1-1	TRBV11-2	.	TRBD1	TGTGCCAGCAGCTTACCGGTACAGGGGGCGCTGAACACTGAAGCTTTCTTT	CASSLPVQGALNTEAFF